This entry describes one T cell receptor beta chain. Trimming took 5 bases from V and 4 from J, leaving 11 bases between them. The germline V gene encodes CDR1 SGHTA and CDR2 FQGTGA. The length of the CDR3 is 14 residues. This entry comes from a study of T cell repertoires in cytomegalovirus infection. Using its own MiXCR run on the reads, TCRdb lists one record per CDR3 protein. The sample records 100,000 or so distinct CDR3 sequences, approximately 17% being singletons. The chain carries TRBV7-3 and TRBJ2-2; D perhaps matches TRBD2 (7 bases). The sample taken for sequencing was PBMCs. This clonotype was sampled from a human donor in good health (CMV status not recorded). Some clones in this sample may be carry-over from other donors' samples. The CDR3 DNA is TGTGCCAGCAGCCCGGGGGGCCCCACCGGGGAGCTGTTTTTT. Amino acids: CASSPGGPTGELFF.